This T cell receptor beta chain was profiled in a study of patients and donors after allogeneic stem cell transplantation. This clonotype was counted a few times. TCRdb re-derived calls from the RT-PCR reads in MiXCR, one entry per CDR3 protein. Of roughly 140,000 distinct CDR3 sequences in the sample, 37% were seen once. There are 14 residues in the CDR3. Germline loops: CDR1 SGHRS, CDR2 YFSETQ. J gave up 12 bases and V 4 bases, and 13 bases lay outside the gene matches. The source material was blood, either unsorted or a sorted T cell fraction (not recorded which). This TCR came from a human donor who was either an allogeneic HSCT recipient or a stem cell or donor lymphocyte infusion donor (not recorded which). It is not recorded whose cells these are; they may come from a transplant donor. The V call is TRBV5-1, the J call TRBJ1-3; 7 positions match TRBD1. The CDR3 nucleotides read TGCGCCAGCAGCGCCTCGACAGGGTCACTTTTCATATATTTT. Translating it yields CASSASTGSLFIYF.